This entry lists 32 T cell receptor beta chains sequenced from one sample in a study of low-dose radiotherapy and immunotherapy resistance in tumors. Sample time point: after trial treatment. Treatment defined: LDRT plus nivolumab, ipilimumab, low-dose cyclophosphamide and aspirin (RACIN trial). Gene-specific TRAV and TRBV primers were used for first-strand cDNA, covering alpha and beta chains. Over approximately 19 PCR cycles, TCRs were amplified from a constant-region primer and V-primer adapter. TCRdb independently ran MiXCR on the reads; one entry per CDR3 protein. This sample has around 60,000 distinct CDR3 sequences; about a quarter occur once, and the top ten carry 6.7%. The sample here was PBMCs, taken after low-dose radiotherapy plus immunotherapy. All receptors derive from a male donor with prostate cancer.

This clonotype was detected ten times or more. V and J are TRBV11-1 and TRBJ1-4; 7 bases are shared with TRBD1. CDR3 length equals 15 residues. Trimming removed 5 bases from V and 7 bases from J; junction bases left unmatched: 10. Germline V gives CDR1 SGHAT, CDR2 FQDESV (reference sequence). DNA for the CDR3: TGTGCCAGCAGCGTTACCAGGGGGAAGAGTGAAAAACTGTTTTTT. It is translated as CASSVTRGKSEKLFF.

Ten or more counts support this clonotype. The rearrangement links TRBV7-3 to TRBJ2-3; D unclear. The V end lost 1 base, the J end lost 0 bases, and 5 bases lay between the germline ends. CDR3 length equals 14 residues. CDR1 and CDR2 (germline): SGHTA, FQGTGA. This chain's CDR3 is CASSLSTSTDTQYF. The CDR3 DNA is TGTGCCAGCAGCTTAAGTACCAGCACAGATACGCAGTATTTT.

There are many counts of this clonotype. The gene calls are TRBV5-1 and TRBJ2-3; 8 bases are shared with TRBD1. Germline V gives CDR1 SGHRS, CDR2 YFSETQ. Germline trimming cut 4 bases from V and 4 bases from J; bases unmatched to any gene: 11. The CDR3 is 16 amino acids. The CDR3 DNA sequence: TGCGCCAGCAGCCCCCCTTCAGGGGGCAACGCAGATACGCAGTATTTT. This codes for CASSPPSGGNADTQYF.

This clonotype has ten or more counts. The V gene is TRBV9, the J gene TRBJ2-5; D is perhaps TRBD1 or TRBD2 (5 bases each). This CDR3 has 13 residues. The germline V gene has CDR1 SGDLS and CDR2 YYNGEE. V was pared by 0 bases and J by 5 bases, with 8 bases between. The CDR3 DNA sequence: TGTGCCAGCAGCGTAGAGGGACGGGAGACCCAGTACTTC. Protein sequence: CASSVEGRETQYF.

This clonotype was recorded many times. The chain joins TRBV20-1 to TRBJ2-1; TRBD2 matches at 9 bases. The CDR3 has 15 residues. Trimming removed 1 base from V and 5 bases from J; junction bases left unmatched: 6. Germline CDR1 is DFQATT and CDR2 is SNEGSKA (reference sequence). DNA of the CDR3: TGCAGTGCTAGAGTCGCGACTAGCGGTAACAATGAGCAGTTCTTC. Protein: CSARVATSGNNEQFF.

A remark on this clonotype: This sequence is one base from a far larger clone and is likely a read error. This sequence joins TRBV25-1 and TRBJ1-3, with D perhaps TRBD1 (6 bases). V was pared by 6 bases and J by 7 bases, with 13 bases between. CDR1 and CDR2 (germline): MGHDK, SYGVNS. The CDR3 spans 13 residues. The DNA of the CDR3 is TGTGCCAGCAGCCCGAGAGGGGGGAACACCATATATTTT. This sequence encodes CASSPRGGNTIYF. Full variable domain (outside the CDR3, taken from reference TRBV25-1 and TRBJ1-3): EADIYQTPRYLVIGTGKKITLECSQTMGHDKMYWYQQDPGMELHLIHYSYGVNSTEKGDLSSESTVSRIRTEHFPLTLESARPSHTSQYLCASSPRGGNTIYFGEGSWLTVV.

A note on this clonotype: A far larger clone lies a single base away; this is likely a read error. The V call is TRBV3-1, the J call TRBJ2-1; D perhaps matches TRBD2 (7 bases). This CDR3 has 14 amino acids. V was shortened by 8 bases and J by 13 bases, with 24 bases between the two germline ends. Germline values: CDR1 LGHDT, CDR2 YNNKEL (reference sequence). The CDR3 here is CASGTTAGMGTQFF. CDR3 bases: TGTGCCAGCGGGACAACAGCGGGGATGGGGACCCAGTTCTTC.

The chain recombines TRBV19 with TRBJ1-2; D is ambiguous. The CDR3 sequence is 12 residues long. Germline V gene sequence: CDR1 LNHDA, CDR2 SQIVND (reference sequence). Trimming pared 2 bases from V and 4 bases from J, leaving 5 bases between. CDR3 DNA sequence: TGTGCCAGTAGTATACAGGCCTATGGCTACACCTTC. This codes for CASSIQAYGYTF.

This clonotype was seen repeatedly, ten times or more. CDR3 in amino acids: CASSKFPPSGRSTDTQYF. The CDR3 DNA sequence: TGTGCCAGCAGCAAATTCCCCCCTAGCGGGAGGTCCACAGATACGCAGTATTTT. The chain couples TRBV21-1 to TRBJ2-3; the listed D gene, TRBD2, was not tested against the DNA. TRBV21-1 is tagged as a pseudogene. The CDR3 loop spans 18 amino acids.

This clonotype has just a few counts. The chain links TRBV19 to TRBJ1-1; D remains ambiguous. The germline gives CDR1 LNHDA, CDR2 SQIVND (reference sequence). The CDR3 runs 15 residues. V gave up 5 bases and J gave up 3 bases, with 16 bases separating them. This CDR3 is CASSVNGVGYTEAFF. The CDR3 DNA follows: TGTGCCAGTAGTGTTAACGGGGTCGGGTACACTGAAGCTTTCTTT.

In this sample, this clonotype turned up many times. The chain joins TRBV11-2 to TRBJ2-1; 7 nucleotides align to TRBD2. Germline CDR1 SGHAT, CDR2 FQNNGV. This CDR3 spans 13 amino acids. J was trimmed by 12 bases and V by 5 bases; bases with no gene match: 10. Written as DNA, the CDR3 is TGTGCCAGCAGCCCCAGCGGGGCCGGTAGGCAGTTCTTC. Its translation: CASSPSGAGRQFF.

Comment on this clonotype: A far larger clone is one base from this, pointing to a likely read error. V usage is TRBV5-8 and J usage is TRBJ1-3, with D unresolved. CDR1 is SGHTS, CDR2 YDEGEE, per germline. V was cut by 5 bases and J by 0 bases, with 24 bases left in between. CDR3 length: 19 amino acids. CDR3 sequence: CASRLTDGRGLGSGNTIYF. The CDR3 DNA is TGTGCCAGCAGGTTAACGGACGGCCGAGGGCTGGGCTCTGGAAACACCATATATTTT.

This clonotype has just a few counts. J is TRBJ1-2 and V is TRBV4-1; no clear D gene. V shed 2 bases and J shed 0 bases, with 10 bases lying between them. CDR1 is MGHRA, CDR2 YSYEKL, per germline. The CDR3 sequence is 15 residues long. CDR3: CASSQPTLANYGYTF. Here the CDR3 DNA reads TGCGCCAGCAGCCAACCGACACTAGCTAACTATGGCTACACCTTC.

This clonotype appeared many times. This rearrangement joins TRBV20-1 to TRBJ1-1, with D perhaps matching TRBD1 (5 bases). V was trimmed by 8 bases and J by 9 bases, leaving 22 bases between them. CDR3 length equals 13 residues. Germline V lookup: CDR1 DFQATT, CDR2 SNEGSKA (reference sequence). CDR3 residues: CSCWGPTNSKAFF. CDR3 bases: TGCAGTTGCTGGGGACCGACCAACTCAAAAGCTTTCTTT.

The sample holds many counts of this clonotype. V is TRBV11-3 and J is TRBJ2-6; D is unclear. This CDR3 has 14 residues. V was pared by 4 bases and J by 2 bases, with 6 bases between. CDR1 is SGHNT, CDR2 YENEEA, per germline. CDR3 region: CASSSQAGANVLTF. DNA of the CDR3: TGTGCCAGCAGCTCCCAGGCTGGGGCCAACGTCCTGACTTTC.

Concerning this clonotype itself: A read error is likely here: a far larger clone is one base away. V and J are TRBV30 and TRBJ2-7; 8 bases line up with TRBD2. V was pared by 1 base and J by 7 bases, with 6 bases of the junction left unmatched. This CDR3 is built from 13 residues. Per germline, CDR1 GTSNPN and CDR2 SVGIG (reference sequence). CDR3: CAWSGLAGGEQYF. The CDR3 nucleotides are TGTGCCTGGAGTGGTCTAGCGGGCGGTGAGCAGTACTTC.

This clonotype was seen a handful of times. The V call is TRBV28, the J call TRBJ2-1, with D unresolved. Trimming pared 3 bases from V and 1 base from J, leaving 25 bases between. The germline V gene has CDR1 MDHEN and CDR2 SYDVKM. This CDR3 comprises 20 residues. The CDR3 spells CASSFGSGSPILGSYNEQFF. For the CDR3, the DNA is TGTGCCAGCAGTTTCGGCTCGGGTAGCCCCATACTCGGGTCCTACAATGAGCAGTTCTTC.

This clonotype was seen ten or more times. J is TRBJ2-5 and V is TRBV20-1, with 13 positions matching TRBD2. This CDR3 spans 16 amino acids. The junction had 11 bases not matched to a gene; V was cut back by 5 bases and J by 5 bases. CDR1 is DFQATT, CDR2 SNEGSKA, per germline (reference sequence). CDR3 residues: CSAPGLAGTSGETQYF. In DNA form, the CDR3 reads TGCAGTGCTCCGGGACTAGCGGGGACCTCCGGTGAGACCCAGTACTTC.

This clonotype appeared once. The chain employs TRBV30 and TRBJ1-6; no definite D call. Germline CDR1 is GTSNPN and CDR2 is SVGIG (reference sequence). This CDR3 is 13 amino acids long. Trimming took off 4 bases at V and 4 bases at J, with 8 bases between the two ends. The CDR3 coding sequence is TGTGCCTGGATGGAAAAGTATAATTCACCCCTCCACTTT. Its protein is CAWMEKYNSPLHF. The variable domain in full, with the rest retrieved from reference TRBV30 and TRBJ1-6, is SQTIHQWPATLVQPVGSPLSLECTVEGTSNPNLYWYRQAAGRGLQLLFYSVGIGQISSEVPQNLSASRPQDRQFILSSKKLLLSDSGFYLCAWMEKYNSPLHFGNGTRLTVT.

This clonotype was counted at least ten times. The gene calls are TRBV5-6 and TRBJ2-1; no clear D gene. The CDR3 extends over 13 amino acids. Germline V gene lookup returns CDR1 SGHDT and CDR2 YYEEEE. Deletions cut 1 base from V and 4 bases from J, with 6 bases between. This chain's CDR3 is CASSLQGYNEQFF. Here the CDR3 DNA reads TGTGCCAGCAGCTTGCAAGGTTACAATGAGCAGTTCTTC.

This clonotype was picked up many times. The J gene is TRBJ2-2, the V gene TRBV5-1; tentatively, D is TRBD2 (6 bases). The CDR3 has 14 residues. Germline CDR1 is SGHRS and CDR2 is YFSETQ. V shed 3 bases and J shed 6 bases, with 12 bases lying between them. The CDR3 region has the DNA TGCGCCAGCAGCTCCACTAGCTATGCCGGGGAGCTGTTTTTT. Translated: CASSSTSYAGELFF.

This clonotype was found many times. V is TRBV6-1 and J is TRBJ2-1; 14 bases fit TRBD2. Germline loops: CDR1 MNHNS, CDR2 SASEGT. Trimming cost V 5 bases and J 3 bases; bases outside gene matches: 6. This CDR3 is 17 amino acids long. For the CDR3, the DNA is TGTGCCAGCAGTTATTCGGGACTAGCGGGAGTCTACAATGAGCAGTTCTTC. Amino acids: CASSYSGLAGVYNEQFF.

This clonotype was counted ten times or more. V usage is TRBV5-1 and J usage is TRBJ1-2; D unclear. Per germline, CDR1 SGHRS and CDR2 YFSETQ. This CDR3 region has 13 residues. Deletions cut 7 bases from V and 3 bases from J, with 13 bases between. This CDR3 reads CASQDAGDYGYTF. The DNA of the CDR3 is TGCGCCAGCCAGGATGCGGGAGACTATGGCTACACCTTC.

This clonotype has ten or more counts. This chain uses TRBV3-1 with TRBJ1-3; D gene uncertain. Trimming removed 0 bases at V and 1 base at J, with 7 bases between. The CDR3 spans 15 residues. Germline assignment: CDR1 LGHDT and CDR2 YNNKEL (reference sequence). This CDR3 is CASSQDVRSGNTIYF. The CDR3 nucleotides are TGTGCCAGCAGCCAAGATGTCAGGTCTGGAAACACCATATATTTT.

There are many counts of this clonotype. The chain couples TRBV6-2 or TRBV6-3 to TRBJ2-3; TRBD1 is a possible D gene (5 bases). Trimming shortened V by 4 bases and J by 6 bases, and 11 bases separated the two germline ends. The CDR3 runs to 13 residues. Per germline, CDR1 MNHEY and CDR2 SVGEGT. This CDR3 reads CASSWSGSDTQYF. The CDR3 DNA reads TGTGCCAGCAGTTGGTCAGGGTCTGATACGCAGTATTTT.

The rearrangement links TRBV12-3 or TRBV12-4 to TRBJ2-5; 14 nucleotides align to TRBD2. The CDR3 is 15 residues long. Germline trimming cut 6 bases from V and 2 bases from J; bases unmatched to any gene: 2. CDR3 DNA sequence: TGTGCCAGCAGCGGACTAGCGGGAGGACAAGAGACCCAGTACTTC. This sequence encodes CASSGLAGGQETQYF.

This clonotype was detected ten times or more. The chain joins TRBV7-2 to TRBJ2-4, with TRBD2 matching over 10 bases. V lost 5 bases to trimming and J lost 1 base; unmatched junction nucleotides: 8. CDR3 length equals 17 residues. The germline CDR1 and CDR2 sequences are SGHTA and FQGNSA. The CDR3 DNA follows: TGTGCCAGCAGCCTGATGGGACTAGCGAGTGCCAAAAACATTCAGTACTTC. It encodes CASSLMGLASAKNIQYF.

This clonotype was counted a few times. The J gene is TRBJ1-1, the V gene TRBV12-3 or TRBV12-4; D may be TRBD1 (6 bases). The CDR3 spans 13 residues. V was trimmed by 8 bases and J by 11 bases, leaving 21 bases between them. The CDR3 loop is CASSPGGQVGAFF. CDR3 nucleotide sequence: TGTGCCAGCTCCCCGGGGGGCCAGGTTGGGGCTTTCTTT.

This clonotype has at least ten counts. The chain joins TRBV2 to TRBJ2-1, with 11 positions matching TRBD2. The CDR3 covers 13 residues. The V and J ends lost 11 bases and 3 bases, in that order; junction bases with no gene match: 3. In germline, CDR1 is SNHLY, CDR2 FYNNEI. CDR3 residues: CAGTSGGYNEQFF. Written as DNA, the CDR3 is TGTGCCGGAACTAGCGGGGGCTACAATGAGCAGTTCTTC.

Many counts were recorded for this clonotype. This chain connects TRBV28 to TRBJ1-2; a possible D gene is TRBD1 (6 bases). CDR1 is MDHEN and CDR2 is SYDVKM in the germline V gene. Trimming took 5 bases from V and 3 from J, leaving 16 bases between them. The CDR3 is 15 amino acids. CDR3 region: CASSIGRGRDYGYTF. The CDR3 nucleotides read TGTGCCAGCAGTATTGGTCGGGGGCGAGACTATGGCTACACCTTC.

Note on this clonotype: Given a far larger clone just one base away, this is likely a sequencing read error. This chain links TRBV9 with TRBJ2-3, with 10 positions matching TRBD2. CDR1 is SGDLS and CDR2 is YYNGEE in the germline V gene. The CDR3 covers 17 residues. V lost 2 bases, J lost 0 bases, and 6 bases stayed unmatched. As DNA, the CDR3 is TGTGCCAGCAGCGTCAGGACTAGCGGAGATAGCACAGATACGCAGTATTTT. Translating it yields CASSVRTSGDSTDTQYF.

This clonotype was counted at least ten times. The V call is TRBV5-1, the J call TRBJ2-7, with D tentatively TRBD1 (6 bases). The V and J ends lost 0 bases and 4 bases respectively, with 11 bases between them. The CDR3 contains 14 residues. CDR1 and CDR2 (germline): SGHRS, YFSETQ. CDR3 residues: CASSLDRAIYEQYF. CDR3 bases: TGCGCCAGCAGCTTGGACAGGGCTATTTACGAGCAGTACTTC. Full variable domain (remainder filled in from reference TRBV5-1 and TRBJ2-7): KAGVTQTPRYLIKTRGQQVTLSCSPISGHRSVSWYQQTPGQGLQFLFEYFSETQRNKGNFPGRFSGRQFSNSRSEMNVSTLELGDSALYLCASSLDRAIYEQYFGPGTRLTVT.